A selection of T cell receptor beta chains follows, all from one sample in a study of shared clonotypes between healthy human individuals. Method: immunoSEQ multiplex PCR; TCRdb's copy keeps in-frame clones and lacks some. The repertoire includes 400,000 to 500,000 clones, 76% of them detected once, and 13% sits in the top ten. Sequencing input: PBMCs. All receptors derive from a woman in her thirties or forties in good health. Some clones in this sample may be carry-over from other donors' samples. CDR3s include the opening cysteine and the closing phenylalanine or tryptophan. Each record gives: V gene, J gene, clone size, D gene, CDR3 protein, CDR3 DNA. D genes are given only for firm matches. Part of the rows lack a size; the others show once, few, many or a class for expanded clones.

>TRBV5-4|TRBJ1-1|.|.
CASSLGVPDAEAFF
TGTGCCAGCAGCTTGGGTGTGCCAGACGCTGAAGCTTTCTTT
>TRBV5-1|TRBJ2-2|.|.
CASSVTGRNTGELFF
TGCGCCAGCAGCGTCACAGGGAGGAACACCGGGGAGCTGTTTTTT
>TRBV6-5|TRBJ2-1|.|.
CASSYREGRKPNEQFF
TGTGCCAGCAGTTACCGAGAGGGCCGAAAGCCCAATGAGCAGTTCTTC
>TRBV7-9|TRBJ2-1|many|TRBD2
CASSWTSGTYNEQFF
TGTGCCAGCAGCTGGACTAGCGGTACTTACAATGAGCAGTTCTTC
>TRBV18|TRBJ1-2|.|.
CASSPDITTNYGYTF
TGTGCCAGCTCACCCGACATTACTACTAACTATGGCTACACCTTC
>TRBV4-2|TRBJ1-1|few|.
CASSEREGTEAFF
TGTGCCAGCAGCGAGAGGGAGGGCACTGAAGCTTTCTTT
>TRBV18|TRBJ2-7|.|.
CASSPGAQSSYEQYF
TGTGCCAGCTCACCGGGGGCGCAGAGCTCCTACGAGCAGTACTTC
>TRBV5-1|TRBJ2-2|.|.
CASSLAGGGWNTGELFF
TGCGCCAGCAGCTTGGCCGGTGGGGGATGGAACACCGGGGAGCTGTTTTTT
>TRBV11-2|TRBJ2-7|.|TRBD2
CASSLERSSGLREQYF
TGTGCCAGCAGCTTAGAGAGGTCTAGCGGGCTCCGTGAGCAGTACTTC
>TRBV5-4|TRBJ2-5|.|TRBD2
CASSFKAGGSQETQYF
TGTGCCAGCAGCTTTAAAGCGGGAGGATCCCAAGAGACCCAGTACTTC
>TRBV7-2|TRBJ2-1|.|TRBD1
CASSRTGLQAEQFF
TGTGCCAGCAGCCGGACAGGTCTACAAGCCGAGCAGTTCTTC
>TRBV1|TRBJ2-7|.|.
CTSSQGGGGPYEQYF
TGCACCAGCAGCCAAGGGGGGGGTGGCCCCTACGAGCAGTACTTC
>TRBV28|TRBJ1-5|.|.
CASSLRGWSNQPQHF
TGTGCCAGCAGTTTAAGGGGCTGGAGCAATCAGCCCCAGCATTTT
>TRBV9|TRBJ1-4|.|.
CASSATRGKLFF
TGTGCCAGCAGCGCGACCCGAGGGAAACTGTTTTTT
>TRBV7-3|TRBJ2-7|.|.
CASSSDLNSYEQYF
TGTGCCAGCAGCTCGGACTTAAACTCCTACGAGCAGTACTTC
>TRBV6-4|TRBJ2-2|many|TRBD1
CASSKEQGRGELFF
TGTGCCAGCAGTAAAGAACAGGGGCGCGGGGAGCTGTTTTTT
>TRBV4-2|TRBJ2-7|.|.
CASSQDLAASYEQYF
TGTGCCAGCAGCCAAGATTTAGCGGCTTCCTACGAGCAGTACTTC
>TRBV10-3|TRBJ2-7|.|.
CAITGHSGEQYF
TGTGCCATCACAGGTCATTCGGGCGAGCAGTACTTC
>TRBV15|TRBJ1-2|.|.
CATSRRGGAQGYTF
TGTGCCACCAGCAGGAGGGGGGGGGCGCAGGGCTACACCTTC
>TRBV28|TRBJ1-4|.|.
CASSLQGLGEKLFF
TGTGCCAGCAGTTTACAGGGCTTGGGTGAAAAACTGTTTTTT
>TRBV4-2|TRBJ1-4|.|.
CASSQPSEGDDEKLFF
TGTGCCAGCAGCCAACCTTCAGAGGGGGATGATGAAAAACTGTTTTTT
>TRBV18|TRBJ2-7|.|.
CASSLGNYEQYF
TGTGCCAGCTCACTAGGCAACTACGAGCAGTACTTC
>TRBV5-8|TRBJ1-4|.|TRBD1
CASSFGTGLEKLFF
TGTGCCAGCAGCTTTGGGACAGGGCTAGAAAAACTGTTTTTT
>TRBV7-3|TRBJ2-1|.|TRBD2
CASSPVAGGRNEQFF
TGTGCCAGCAGCCCGGTAGCGGGAGGCCGCAATGAGCAGTTCTTC
>TRBV14|TRBJ2-7|.|.
CASSHLPGTELYEQYF
TGTGCCAGCAGCCACCTTCCGGGAACAGAACTCTACGAGCAGTACTTC
>TRBV19|TRBJ2-6|once|.
CASSIDWANVLTF
TGTGCCAGTAGTATAGATTGGGCCAACGTCCTGACTTTC
>TRBV2|TRBJ2-5|.|TRBD2
CASSGGEAGQETQYF
TGTGCCAGCAGTGGAGGGGAAGCGGGACAAGAGACCCAGTACTTC
>TRBV11-2|TRBJ2-5|.|TRBD2
CASSITSGQETQYF
TGTGCCAGCAGCATTACTAGCGGACAAGAGACCCAGTACTTC
>TRBV25-1|TRBJ2-7|few|.
CASSGNRGTWF
TGTGCCAGCAGTGGAAATAGGGGGACTTGGTTC
>TRBV9|TRBJ1-2|.|.
CASSPRTGWGYTF
TGTGCCAGCAGCCCGAGGACGGGGTGGGGCTACACCTTC
>TRBV29-1|TRBJ2-7|.|TRBD1
CSVVDRETYEQYF
TGCAGCGTCGTGGACAGGGAGACCTACGAGCAGTACTTC
>TRBV9|TRBJ1-2|.|TRBD1
CASSADRGRYGYTF
TGTGCCAGCAGCGCGGACAGGGGGAGGTATGGCTACACCTTC
>TRBV11-2|TRBJ1-1|.|.
CASSPPGVWAFF
TGTGCCAGCAGCCCCCCAGGGGTTTGGGCTTTCTTT
>TRBV9|TRBJ1-2|.|TRBD1
CASSPYEGAGYTF
TGTGCCAGCAGCCCCTACGAGGGGGCTGGCTACACCTTC
>TRBV21-1|TRBJ1-5|.|.
CASSNCRKNSNQPQHF
TGTGCCAGCAGCAACTGTCGGAAAAATAGCAATCAGCCCCAGCATTTT
>TRBV7-2|TRBJ1-2|.|.
CASSLEAGTFYGYTF
TGTGCCAGCAGCTTAGAGGCCGGGACCTTCTATGGCTACACCTTC
>TRBV28|TRBJ2-3|.|.
CASSFPGVSTDTQYF
TGTGCCAGCAGTTTCCCAGGGGTAAGCACAGATACGCAGTATTTT
>TRBV27|TRBJ1-5|.|.
CASSFQGLNQPQHF
TGTGCCAGCAGTTTCCAGGGCCTCAATCAGCCCCAGCATTTT
>TRBV28|TRBJ1-3|.|.
CASSLPRAGDSGNTIYF
TGTGCCAGCAGTTTACCCCGTGCAGGCGACTCTGGAAACACCATATATTTT
>TRBV9|TRBJ2-5|.|.
CASSTRGQVETQYF
TGTGCCAGCAGCACAAGAGGGCAGGTAGAGACCCAGTACTTC
>TRBV6-8|TRBJ1-4|few|.
CASGASPGVTNEKLFF
TGTGCCAGCGGAGCCTCCCCAGGGGTGACTAATGAAAAACTGTTTTTT
>TRBV20-1|TRBJ2-7|once|.
CSARAAHEQYF
TGCAGTGCTAGAGCCGCTCACGAGCAGTACTTC
>TRBV11-2|TRBJ2-2|.|.
CASSLSGRSGELFF
TGTGCCAGCAGCTTATCAGGGCGGTCCGGGGAGCTGTTTTTT
>TRBV10-3|TRBJ1-4|.|TRBD1
CAISPGQGEKLFF
TGTGCCATCAGCCCCGGACAGGGAGAGAAACTGTTTTTT
>TRBV20-1|TRBJ2-3|.|.
CSASWSHTQYF
TGCAGTGCTAGTTGGAGCCATACGCAGTATTTT
>TRBV18|TRBJ1-2|.|TRBD1
CASSPLGTGDGYTF
TGTGCCAGCTCACCACTCGGGACAGGCGATGGCTACACCTTC
>TRBV14|TRBJ2-3|.|.
CASSQSHTQYF
TGTGCCAGCAGCCAGTCGCATACGCAGTATTTT
>TRBV7-8|TRBJ1-4|.|.
CASRLDRATNEKLFF
TGTGCCAGCAGATTAGACCGCGCAACTAATGAAAAACTGTTTTTT
>TRBV2|TRBJ2-2|.|.
CASSEEDTGELFF
TGTGCCAGCAGTGAGGAAGACACCGGGGAGCTGTTTTTT
>TRBV7-9|TRBJ2-4|few|.
CASSRAESKNIQYF
TGTGCCAGCAGCCGAGCGGAATCCAAAAACATTCAGTACTTC
>TRBV7-9|TRBJ1-1|.|.
CASNRQAGTEAFF
TGTGCCAGCAATCGACAGGCGGGCACTGAAGCTTTCTTT
>TRBV4-2|TRBJ2-3|.|TRBD2
CASSRGLARLTDTQYF
TGTGCCAGCAGCCGAGGACTAGCGAGACTCACAGATACGCAGTATTTT
>TRBV27|TRBJ2-7|.|.
CASSPNYYEQYF
TGTGCCAGCAGTCCCAATTACTACGAGCAGTACTTC
>TRBV10-1|TRBJ2-2|once|.
CASSDKGSEGPGELFF
TGCGCCAGCAGTGACAAAGGGTCAGAGGGCCCCGGGGAGCTGTTTTTT
>TRBV15|TRBJ2-7|.|.
CATSSPSSYEQYF
TGTGCCACCAGCAGTCCCTCTTCCTACGAGCAGTACTTC
>TRBV29-1|TRBJ2-5|.|.
CSPRDGTPQETQYF
TGCAGCCCCCGGGACGGGACCCCTCAAGAGACCCAGTACTTC
>TRBV6-5|TRBJ2-7|.|TRBD1
CASTYKTGTGGYEQYF
TGTGCCAGCACTTACAAAACCGGGACAGGGGGCTACGAGCAGTACTTC